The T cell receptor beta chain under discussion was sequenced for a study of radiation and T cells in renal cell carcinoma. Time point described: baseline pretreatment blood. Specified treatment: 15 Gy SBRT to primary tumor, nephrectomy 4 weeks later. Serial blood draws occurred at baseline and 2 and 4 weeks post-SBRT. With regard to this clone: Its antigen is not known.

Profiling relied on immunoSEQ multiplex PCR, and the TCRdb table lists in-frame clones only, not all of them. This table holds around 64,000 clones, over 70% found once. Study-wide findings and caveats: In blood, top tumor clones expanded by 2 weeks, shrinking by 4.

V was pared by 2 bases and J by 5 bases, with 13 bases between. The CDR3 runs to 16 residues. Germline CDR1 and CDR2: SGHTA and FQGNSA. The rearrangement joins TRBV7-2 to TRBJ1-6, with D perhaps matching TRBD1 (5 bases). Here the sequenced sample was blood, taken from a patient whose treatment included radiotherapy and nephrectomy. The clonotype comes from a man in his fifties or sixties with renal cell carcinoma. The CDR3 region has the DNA TGTGCCAGCAGCTTATTAGCCGGGGCCGATAATTCACCCCTCCACTTT. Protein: CASSLLAGADNSPLHF.